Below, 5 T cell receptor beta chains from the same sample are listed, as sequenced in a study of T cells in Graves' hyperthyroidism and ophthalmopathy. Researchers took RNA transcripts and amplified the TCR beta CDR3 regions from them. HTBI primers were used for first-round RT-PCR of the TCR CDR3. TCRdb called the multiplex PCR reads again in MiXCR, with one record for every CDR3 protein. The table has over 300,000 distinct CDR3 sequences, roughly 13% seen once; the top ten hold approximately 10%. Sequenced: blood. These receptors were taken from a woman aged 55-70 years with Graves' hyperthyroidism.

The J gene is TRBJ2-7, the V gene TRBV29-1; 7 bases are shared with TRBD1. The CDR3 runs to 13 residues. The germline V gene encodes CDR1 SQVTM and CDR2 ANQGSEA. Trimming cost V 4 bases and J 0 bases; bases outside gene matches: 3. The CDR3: CSVARGHSYEQYF. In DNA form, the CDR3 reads TGCAGCGTTGCGAGGGGGCACTCCTACGAGCAGTACTTC.

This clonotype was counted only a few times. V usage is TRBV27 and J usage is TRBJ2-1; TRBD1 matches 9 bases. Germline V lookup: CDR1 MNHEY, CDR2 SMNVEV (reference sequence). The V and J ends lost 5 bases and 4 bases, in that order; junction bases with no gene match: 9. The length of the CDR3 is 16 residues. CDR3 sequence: CASSQATGGGYNEQFF. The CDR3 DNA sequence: TGTGCCAGCAGTCAAGCGACAGGGGGTGGTTACAATGAGCAGTTCTTC.

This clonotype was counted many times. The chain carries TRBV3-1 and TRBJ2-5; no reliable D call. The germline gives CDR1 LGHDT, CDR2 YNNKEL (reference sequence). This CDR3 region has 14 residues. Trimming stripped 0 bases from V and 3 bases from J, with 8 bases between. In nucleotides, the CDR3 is TGTGCCAGCAGCCAAGATCCGGCTAAAGAGACCCAGTACTTC. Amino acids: CASSQDPAKETQYF.

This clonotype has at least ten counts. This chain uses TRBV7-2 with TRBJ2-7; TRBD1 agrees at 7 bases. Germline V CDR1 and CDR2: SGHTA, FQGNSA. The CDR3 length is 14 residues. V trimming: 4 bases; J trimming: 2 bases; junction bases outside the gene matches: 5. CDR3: CASSSRQGAYEQYF. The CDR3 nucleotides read TGTGCCAGCAGCTCCCGACAGGGCGCCTACGAGCAGTACTTC.

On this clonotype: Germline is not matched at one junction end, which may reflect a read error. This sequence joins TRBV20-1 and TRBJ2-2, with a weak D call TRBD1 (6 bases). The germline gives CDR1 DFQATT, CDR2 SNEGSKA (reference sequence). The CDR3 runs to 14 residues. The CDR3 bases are TGCAGTGCTAGATCAACAGGGAACGCCGGGGAGCTGTTTTTT. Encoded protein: CSARSTGNAGELFF.